These T cell receptor beta chains were read from a single sample in a study of T-cell reconstitution after alpha-beta-depleted transplantation in children. TCRdb re-analysed the PCR reads in MiXCR, keeping a single row per CDR3 protein. Of some 490,000 distinct CDR3 sequences listed, under 15% were seen once; the top ten hold around 5.6%. The source material was PBMCs from the stem cell graft donor, sampled from the stem cell graft. These TCRs come from a human donor who donated a stem cell graft to a child with combined immunodeficiency. Each CDR3 is given with its conserved first and last residue. D genes are given only for firm matches. Clone size, where shown, is once, few, many, or a class for clones that have expanded.

j_call | d_call | clone_size | v_call | cdr3_aa | cdr3_nt
TRBJ2-3 | TRBD1 | few | TRBV24-1 | CATSDRRGRGDTQYF | TGTGCCACCAGTGACCGTAGGGGGCGCGGAGATACGCAGTATTTT
TRBJ1-2 | NA | NA | TRBV24-1 | CATSDPPRDYGYTF | TGTGCCACCAGTGATCCACCCCGGGACTATGGCTACACCTTC
TRBJ2-6 | NA | NA | TRBV5-1 | CASTLSGSGANVLTF | TGCGCCAGCACCCTTAGCGGCTCTGGGGCCAACGTCCTGACTTTC
TRBJ1-2 | TRBD1 | few | TRBV6-1 | CASSMIQGTQAGYTF | TGTGCCAGCTCCATGATACAGGGGACCCAGGCCGGCTACACCTTC
TRBJ2-5 | TRBD1 | few | TRBV11-3 | CASSSPTGQETQYF | TGTGCCAGCAGCTCACCGACAGGGCAAGAGACCCAGTACTTC
TRBJ2-5 | NA | many | TRBV5-1 | CASSLRGGQETQYF | TGTGCCAGCAGTTTACGAGGGGGTCAAGAGACCCAGTACTTC
TRBJ1-1 | TRBD1 | many | TRBV29-1 | CSVWTGGVNTEAFF | TGCAGCGTTTGGACAGGAGGCGTGAACACTGAAGCTTTCTTT
TRBJ2-1 | TRBD2 | NA | TRBV10-3 | CATKGLATYNEQFF | TGTGCCACTAAGGGACTAGCTACCTACAATGAGCAGTTCTTC
TRBJ2-7 | NA | many | TRBV27 | CASSLFQGPEQYF | TGTGCCAGCAGTTTATTCCAGGGTCCCGAGCAGTACTTC
TRBJ2-7 | TRBD1 | many | TRBV12-3/TRBV12-4 | CASSLQGVYEQYF | TGTGCCAGCAGCTTACAGGGGGTGTACGAGCAGTACTTC
TRBJ1-4 | NA | NA | TRBV6-5 | CASRYATNEKLFF | TGTGCCAGCAGATATGCAACTAATGAAAAACTGTTTTTT
TRBJ2-7 | NA | NA | TRBV19 | CASSIDLNYEQYF | TGTGCCAGTAGTATAGACCTGAACTACGAGCAGTACTTC
TRBJ2-7 | NA | many | TRBV12-3/TRBV12-4 | CASSDAGLEDSYEQYF | TGTGCCAGCAGTGACGCAGGGTTGGAGGATTCCTACGAGCAGTACTTC
TRBJ1-1 | TRBD1 | few | TRBV6-1 | CASSKGQGGSNTEAFF | TGTGCCAGCAGCAAGGGACAGGGTGGTTCGAACACTGAAGCTTTCTTT
TRBJ2-7 | NA | NA | TRBV5-5 | CASSFLYEQYF | TGTGCCAGCAGCTTCCTATACGAGCAGTACTTC
TRBJ1-5 | NA | NA | TRBV28 | CASSQWSNQPQHF | TGTGCCAGCAGTCAGTGGAGCAATCAGCCCCAGCATTTT
TRBJ2-3 | NA | few | TRBV6-5 | CASSYYGQTTDTQYF | TGTGCCAGCAGTTACTACGGCCAGACCACAGATACGCAGTATTTT
TRBJ1-6 | NA | NA | TRBV4-3 | CASSQDGGAGSPLHF | TGCGCCAGCAGCCAAGATGGCGGGGCTGGGTCACCCCTCCACTTT
TRBJ1-2 | NA | many | TRBV12-3/TRBV12-4 | CASTKGRFYGYTF | TGTGCCAGCACCAAGGGCAGGTTCTATGGCTACACCTTC
TRBJ2-1 | NA | NA | TRBV12-3/TRBV12-4 | CASSSTRSSYNEQFF | TGTGCCAGCAGTTCTACCAGGAGCTCCTACAATGAGCAGTTCTTC
TRBJ2-6 | NA | NA | TRBV12-3/TRBV12-4 | CASSLGQLSGANVLTF | TGTGCCAGCAGTTTAGGACAACTCTCTGGGGCCAACGTCCTGACTTTC
TRBJ2-3 | NA | few | TRBV6-5 | CASGGTAYTDTQYF | TGTGCCAGCGGAGGGACAGCTTACACAGATACGCAGTATTTT
TRBJ2-2 | NA | many | TRBV6-5 | CASSYSVRTGELFF | TGTGCCAGCAGTTACTCAGTTAGGACCGGGGAGCTGTTTTTT
TRBJ2-3 | NA | NA | TRBV20-1 | CSARSRTDGTDTQYF | TGCAGTGCTAGGTCTAGGACAGATGGCACAGATACGCAGTATTTT
TRBJ2-1 | NA | few | TRBV5-6 | CASSLEQDIPYNEQFF | TGTGCCAGCAGCTTGGAGCAGGACATTCCCTACAATGAGCAGTTCTTC
TRBJ1-4 | TRBD1 | NA | TRBV5-1 | CASSTNPQGTNEKLFF | TGCGCCAGCAGCACCAATCCACAGGGGACTAATGAAAAACTGTTTTTT
TRBJ2-7 | TRBD2 | NA | TRBV7-2 | CASSLAGGGGLYEQYF | TGTGCCAGCAGCTTAGCCGGCGGCGGGGGACTCTACGAGCAGTACTTC
TRBJ2-2 | TRBD1 | many | TRBV29-1 | CSVGQGANTGELFF | TGCAGCGTTGGACAGGGGGCCAACACCGGGGAGCTGTTTTTT
TRBJ2-1 | TRBD2 | many | TRBV27 | CASSLSIGTSTRKEQFF | TGTGCCAGCAGTTTATCGATCGGGACTAGCACTCGCAAGGAGCAGTTCTTC
TRBJ1-5 | NA | few | TRBV4-1 | CASSQRDLGQPQHF | TGCGCCAGCAGCCAAAGGGACCTCGGACAGCCCCAGCATTTT
TRBJ2-7 | TRBD2 | NA | TRBV6-2/TRBV6-3 | CASIDGGALGEQYF | TGTGCCAGCATCGACGGGGGGGCCCTGGGCGAGCAGTACTTC
TRBJ1-4 | NA | few | TRBV5-1 | CASSLLGRGGGKLFF | TGCGCCAGCAGCTTGCTGGGACGGGGAGGAGGAAAACTGTTTTTT
TRBJ2-7 | TRBD1 | few | TRBV5-4 | CASSSDRDYEQYF | TGTGCCAGCAGCTCAGACAGGGACTACGAGCAGTACTTC
TRBJ2-7 | NA | few | TRBV4-2 | CASSKVGQGSSYEQYF | TGTGCCAGCAGCAAGGTAGGGCAGGGAAGCTCCTACGAGCAGTACTTC
TRBJ1-2 | NA | few | TRBV7-2 | CASSLGQEYYGYTF | TGTGCCAGCAGCTTAGGCCAGGAGTACTATGGCTACACCTTC
TRBJ1-1 | NA | few | TRBV7-6 | CASSLREGGTEAFF | TGTGCCAGCAGCCTCAGGGAGGGTGGCACTGAAGCTTTCTTT
TRBJ2-7 | TRBD1 | many | TRBV29-1 | CSVVTGVYEQYF | TGCAGCGTTGTTACAGGGGTCTACGAGCAGTACTTC
TRBJ1-5 | TRBD1 | few | TRBV20-1 | CSAPEGQANQPQHF | TGCAGTGCCCCCGAGGGACAGGCAAATCAGCCCCAGCATTTT
TRBJ2-7 | NA | NA | TRBV4-2 | CASSQRFGPVAYEQYF | TGTGCCAGCAGCCAGAGATTTGGGCCGGTGGCCTACGAGCAGTACTTC
TRBJ2-1 | NA | many | TRBV11-1 | CASSPTGQYNEQFF | TGTGCCAGCAGCCCGACAGGACAGTACAATGAGCAGTTCTTC
TRBJ1-2 | NA | NA | TRBV5-1 | CASSLDAPYGGYTF | TGCGCCAGCAGCTTGGACGCCCCTTATGGTGGCTACACCTTC
TRBJ2-5 | TRBD2 | many | TRBV7-2 | CASTLLGILAGGETQYF | TGTGCCAGCACCCTCTTAGGGATATTAGCGGGGGGAGAGACCCAGTACTTC
TRBJ1-5 | NA | NA | TRBV6-2/TRBV6-3 | CASSYSNFQGHQPQHF | TGTGCCAGCAGTTACTCGAATTTTCAAGGGCATCAGCCCCAGCATTTT
TRBJ2-5 | TRBD2 | NA | TRBV3-1 | CASSQGERTRGLWETQYF | TGTGCCAGCAGCCAAGGCGAGAGGACTAGAGGGCTGTGGGAGACCCAGTACTTC